The clone carrying this T cell receptor beta chain has a handful of counts. V shed 1 base and J shed 1 base, with 8 bases lying between them. The CDR3 extends over 15 amino acids. These data are taken from a study of response to subunit inactivated influenza vaccine. TCRdb itself ran the RT-PCR reads through MiXCR, one entry per CDR3 protein. The sample lists 650,000 to 800,000 distinct CDR3 sequences, roughly 20% seen once, with roughly 11% in the top ten. Here the sequenced sample was PBMCs from blood, taken approximately 5 days after vaccination. The gene calls are TRBV12-3 or TRBV12-4 and TRBJ2-1; D remains ambiguous. This TCR was recovered from a man aged 45-65 years who received an inactivated influenza vaccine. This CDR3 is CASSLVFNSYNEQFF. CDR3 bases: TGTGCCAGCAGTTTAGTATTTAATTCCTACAATGAGCAGTTCTTC.